This TCR beta chain was recorded in a study of blood T cell repertoires in COVID-19. How the authors handled the data: Reference gene primers were amplified, and this amplification served to estimate nucleated cell counts. Assay: immunoSEQ multiplex PCR; the TCRdb copy retains only in-frame clones and omits some. V, J and clone size reflect that table, while D and trimming were determined from the DNA. The sample carries about 130,000 clones, approximately 89% recorded once. Germline CDR1 reads LNHNV; CDR2 reads YYDKDF (reference sequence). This CDR3 region has 14 residues. V lost 5 bases and J lost 6; bases outside the gene matches: 10.

The source of this sequence is a human donor in a cohort sampled during active COVID-19. The rearrangement joins TRBV15 to TRBJ2-7; 7 bases map to TRBD2. Sequencing was carried out using peripheral blood. In DNA, the CDR3 is TGTGCCACCAGCGGGGGGGGACTCCGCGGCGAGCAGTACTTC. Protein sequence: CATSGGGLRGEQYF.